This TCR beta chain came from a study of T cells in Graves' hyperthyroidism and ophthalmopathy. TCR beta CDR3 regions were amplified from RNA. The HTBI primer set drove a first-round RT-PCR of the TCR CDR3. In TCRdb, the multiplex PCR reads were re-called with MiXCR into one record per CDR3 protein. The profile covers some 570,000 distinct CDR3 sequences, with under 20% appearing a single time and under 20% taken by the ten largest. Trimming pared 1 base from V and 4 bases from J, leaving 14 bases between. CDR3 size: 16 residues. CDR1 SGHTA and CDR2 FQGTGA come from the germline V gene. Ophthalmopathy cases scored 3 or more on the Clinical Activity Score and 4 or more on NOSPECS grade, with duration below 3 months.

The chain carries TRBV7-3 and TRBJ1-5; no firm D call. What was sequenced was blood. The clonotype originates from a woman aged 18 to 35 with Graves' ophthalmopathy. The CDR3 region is CASSLIQGLLNQPQHF. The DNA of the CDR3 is TGTGCCAGCAGCTTAATTCAAGGGCTCCTTAATCAGCCCCAGCATTTT.